The source of this T cell receptor (beta chain) is a study of OX40 agonist ivuxolimab in advanced cancers. Background on the study: Ivuxolimab, an agonist antibody against OX40 (CD134), was given to patients.

Using immunoSEQ multiplex PCR, the repertoire was profiled, and TCRdb retains in-frame clones only, with some absent. Of 90,000 to 100,000 clones listed, around nine tenths were seen once; the top ten hold approximately 0.54%. Per the germline V gene, CDR1 is SGHNT and CDR2 is YENEEA. V dropped 5 bases and J dropped 7 bases, with 15 bases sitting between them. This CDR3 is built from 13 residues. Collection of blood occurred at baseline, at cycle 4 day 1, and at cycle 7 day 1. The clonotype originates from an adult with an advanced solid tumor such as melanoma, head and neck, liver or kidney cancer. The genes are TRBV11-3 and TRBJ2-7; a possible D gene is TRBD1 (6 bases). This material consisted of CD4+ or CD8+ T cells sorted from blood, taken in a trial of the OX40 agonist ivuxolimab. DNA for the CDR3: TGTGCCAGCAGCCAGGGGTGGGAAGGAGAGCAGTACTTC. Protein product: CASSQGWEGEQYF.